The sequence of this T cell receptor (beta chain) was determined in a study of CD8 T cells in ankylosing spondylitis. Study-level results: Among TCR beta sequences, a motif of under ten highly homologous variants appeared characteristic of ankylosing spondylitis blood. Disease-linked clones bore a CD8+ phenotype and were relatively rare in peripheral blood.

There are a few counts of this clonotype. Its antigen is currently unknown. MiXCR, applied by TCRdb to the 5' RACE reads, yields one record per CDR3 protein. The sample lists under 950,000 distinct CDR3 sequences; about 20% were seen once. Germline V gene data show CDR1 as SNHLY and CDR2 as FYNNEI. The ends were cut back, 6 bases at V and 4 bases at J, with 16 bases in the middle. The CDR3 is 15 residues long. The material sequenced was blood, either unsorted or a sorted T cell fraction (not recorded which). The chain has TRBV2 and TRBJ1-5, with TRBD1 as a possible D gene (6 bases). The receptor was derived from a male donor with ankylosing spondylitis. The CDR3 sequence is CASRISGHPNQPQHF. In DNA form, the CDR3 reads TGTGCCAGCAGGATCTCGGGACATCCGAATCAGCCCCAGCATTTT.